These 5 T cell receptor beta chains came from one sample sequenced in a study of cytomegalovirus exposure and HLA in healthy donors (dated by TCRdb to about 2017). The receptor library was made with the immunoSEQ multiplex PCR assay. For the multiplex PCR, a mixture combining 60 forward primers for TCR Vbeta segments and 13 reverse primers for TCR Jbeta segments was used. Here the immuneACCESS table is served through TCRdb, limited to in-frame sequences with V and J called. Missing clones are a known gap in these copies; in checked studies unresolved V genes cover under half, and the rest lacks a known reason. Present in this sample are roughly 180,000 clones, more than 75% of which were seen just once. The ten largest clones take up around 2.3% of the sample. Sequenced material: PBMCs. These receptors all come from a woman in her twenties or thirties in good health and CMV-seropositive.

V and J are TRBV6-4 and TRBJ2-1, with 8 bases lining up with TRBD2. The CDR3 sequence is 21 residues long. From germline, CDR1 is MRHNA and CDR2 SNTAGT. J was trimmed by 0 bases and V by 0 bases; bases with no gene match: 16. The CDR3 nucleotides are TGTGCCAGCAGTGACTCCCCATCCGGCGGGGGGCGACTAAGCTCCTACAATGAGCAGTTCTTC. Protein: CASSDSPSGGGRLSSYNEQFF.

The V call is TRBV11-3, the J call TRBJ2-7; D unresolved. This CDR3 is 14 amino acids long. Germline CDR1 SGHNT, CDR2 YENEEA. V was pared by 1 base and J by 3 bases, with 10 bases between. The DNA of the CDR3 is TGTGCCAGCAGCTTAGGTCCAGAAGACTACGAGCAGTACTTC. Protein product: CASSLGPEDYEQYF.

The chain couples TRBV7-2 to TRBJ2-7; D not certain. There are 14 residues in the CDR3. Trimming took 1 base from V and 0 from J, leaving 7 bases between them. Per germline, CDR1 SGHTA and CDR2 FQGNSA. As DNA, the CDR3 is TGTGCCAGCAGCTTAGATTACAACTCCTACGAGCAGTACTTC. Translation: CASSLDYNSYEQYF.

The chain couples TRBV28 to TRBJ1-3; maybe TRBD1 (5 bases). V was trimmed by 8 bases and J by 4 bases, leaving 15 bases between them. CDR1 is MDHEN, CDR2 SYDVKM, per germline. The CDR3 spans 14 residues. Written as DNA, the CDR3 is TGTGCCAGCTCTGCGGGGGGGTCAGGAAACACCATATATTTT. As protein: CASSAGGSGNTIYF.

The gene calls are TRBV6-6 and TRBJ1-5; D is undetermined. CDR1 and CDR2 (germline): MNHNY, SVGAGI (reference sequence). This CDR3 has 14 amino acids. With 6 bases removed from V and 3 bases from J, the gap between germline ends came to 12 bases. The CDR3 DNA reads TGTGCCAGCAGCCCCGAGGGATACAATCAGCCCCAGCATTTT. It translates to CASSPEGYNQPQHF.